This entry is about one T cell receptor beta chain. Its antigen is unknown. Sorted-subset replicate PCRs used about 200 ng DNA, tens of thousands of T cell genomes. Sequencing was performed with immunoSEQ multiplex PCR; in TCRdb, only in-frame clones are kept and a portion is missing. The table has some 1,100,000 clones, approximately 78% seen once; the top ten hold approximately 0.56%. The CD4+ fraction was divided into a CD45RA+ naive subset and a CD45RA-negative memory subset. These data come from a study of shared clonotypes between healthy human individuals. General observations from the study: Generation of non-shared clonotypes was less probable than generation of clonotypes shared by all four donors. Though the depth was large, rarefaction showed that sorted-subset sequencing was incomplete.

Germline CDR1 reads SGHAT; CDR2 reads FQNNGV. This CDR3 is built from 13 residues. V was clipped by 2 bases and J by 5 bases, with 9 bases between them. The clonotype originates from a man aged 18-30 years in good health. Some clones in this sample may be carry-over from other donors' samples. The sequenced sample consisted of memory CD4+ T cells from PBMCs. Subset in this sample: CD45RA-negative fraction. The genes are TRBV11-2 and TRBJ1-1, with D maybe TRBD1 (5 bases). The chain's CDR3 is CASSLRGRTEAFF. DNA of the CDR3: TGTGCCAGCAGCTTAAGGGGACGGACTGAAGCTTTCTTT.